The 15 T cell receptor beta chains given below trace back to one sample, sequenced in a study of cytomegalovirus exposure and HLA in healthy donors. The table came from immunoSEQ multiplex PCR; TCRdb's copy has only in-frame clones and leaves some out. The sample lists under 250,000 clones, more than 75% seen once, with less than 3% in the top ten. Sequencing input: PBMCs. The origin of the receptors is a man younger than 35 in good health and CMV-seronegative.

The V and J genes are TRBV28 and TRBJ1-1, with 7 positions matching TRBD1. CDR1 is MDHEN and CDR2 is SYDVKM in the germline V gene. The V gene end was trimmed by 5 bases and the J gene end by 4 bases; junction bases not matched to a gene: 1. The CDR3 has 12 amino acids. The CDR3 DNA is TGTGCCAGCAGTCAGGGGGGCACTGAAGCTTTCTTT. It yields the protein CASSQGGTEAFF.

V is TRBV5-1 and J is TRBJ2-7, with TRBD1 matching over 8 bases. The J segment lost 2 bases and the V segment lost 3 bases, leaving 7 bases of the junction unmatched. Per germline, CDR1 SGHRS and CDR2 YFSETQ. The CDR3 loop spans 15 amino acids. The CDR3 sequence is CASSSGGTGAYEQYF. CDR3 DNA: TGCGCCAGCAGCTCCGGTGGGACAGGAGCCTACGAGCAGTACTTC.

On this clone itself: A junction boundary mismatches the germline segment, possibly from a read error. The genes are TRBV28 and TRBJ1-1; D not certain. CDR1 MDHEN and CDR2 SYDVKM come from the germline V gene. CDR3 size: 8 residues. The CDR3 spells CGGTEAFF. In nucleotides, the CDR3 is TGCGGCGGAACTGAAGCTTTCTTT.

This chain uses TRBV6-5 with TRBJ1-2, with 7 bases fitting TRBD1. The J segment lost 3 bases and the V segment lost 7 bases, leaving 8 bases of the junction unmatched. The germline gives CDR1 MNHEY, CDR2 SVGAGI. The CDR3 has 14 residues. The CDR3 protein is CASTMKGTDYGYTF. For the CDR3, the DNA is TGTGCCAGCACCATGAAGGGGACAGACTATGGCTACACCTTC.

The chain joins TRBV2 to TRBJ1-2; TRBD1 aligns across 8 bases. CDR3 length equals 13 residues. V was pared by 6 bases and J by 6 bases, with 6 bases of the junction left unmatched. The germline gives CDR1 SNHLY, CDR2 FYNNEI. In nucleotides, the CDR3 is TGTGCCAGCAGCGCTGACAGGGGTGATGGCTACACCTTC. Protein: CASSADRGDGYTF.

The V and J genes are TRBV19 and TRBJ1-5; D is perhaps TRBD1 (5 bases). Germline loops: CDR1 LNHDA, CDR2 SQIVND (reference sequence). This CDR3 is built from 15 residues. Between the trimmed V and J ends, which lost 7 bases and 4 bases, there was a span of 17 bases. The CDR3 region has the DNA TGTGCCAGTAACTGGGCCGGGGGGGGTAATCAGCCCCAGCATTTT. Its translation: CASNWAGGGNQPQHF.

The chain has TRBV6-1 and TRBJ2-3; 10 positions match TRBD1. V lost 4 bases, J lost 3 bases, and 10 bases stayed unmatched. Germline CDR1 MNHNS, CDR2 SASEGT. The CDR3 is made up of 17 amino acids. The CDR3 DNA reads TGTGCCAGCAGTGCCCTGCAGCGGACAGGGGGGACAGATACGCAGTATTTT. This encodes CASSALQRTGGTDTQYF.

The genes are TRBV28 and TRBJ2-7; 7 bases match TRBD2. CDR1 is MDHEN and CDR2 is SYDVKM in the germline V gene. Losses at the gene ends were 5 bases for V and 4 bases for J; bases not matched to a gene: 8. This CDR3 spans 14 amino acids. CDR3 sequence (DNA): TGTGCCAGCAGTGGGCGAGCGGGGCCATACGAGCAGTACTTC. Its translation: CASSGRAGPYEQYF.

This chain uses TRBV19 with TRBJ1-2, with D uncertain. V gave up 8 bases and J gave up 5 bases, with 21 bases separating them. Germline CDR1 and CDR2: LNHDA and SQIVND (reference sequence). CDR3 size: 15 residues. The CDR3: CASPLPPGKRYGYTF. The CDR3 nucleotides read TGTGCCAGTCCACTCCCGCCCGGGAAGAGGTATGGCTACACCTTC.

The chain uses TRBV9 and TRBJ2-2, with D perhaps matching TRBD2 (6 bases). CDR3 length: 17 residues. The V gene lost 0 bases and the J gene lost 4 bases, with 16 bases spanning the gap. Germline CDR1 reads SGDLS; CDR2 reads YYNGEE. For the CDR3, the DNA is TGTGCCAGCAGCGTAGTGGCCAGAGGGAGGTCCACCGGGGAGCTGTTTTTT. Translating gives CASSVVARGRSTGELFF.

The chain combines TRBV9 with TRBJ2-5; 13 bases agree with TRBD2. The CDR3 consists of 15 residues. Germline V lookup: CDR1 SGDLS, CDR2 YYNGEE. The V segment lost 3 bases and the J segment 5 bases; nucleotides outside the gene matches: 4. This CDR3 is CASSEGTSGEETQYF. The CDR3, as DNA: TGTGCCAGCAGCGAGGGGACTAGCGGGGAGGAGACCCAGTACTTC.

The J gene is TRBJ1-4, the V gene TRBV28; D might be TRBD1 (6 bases). V dropped 6 bases and J dropped 14 bases, with 13 bases sitting between them. The CDR3 is 11 residues long. Germline lookup yields CDR1 MDHEN and CDR2 SYDVKM. This CDR3 reads CASSSRDILFF. The CDR3 coding sequence is TGTGCCAGCAGCTCCCGGGACATCCTGTTTTTT.

V and J are TRBV4-2 and TRBJ2-5; 7 bases are a match to TRBD1. Looked up from germline, CDR1 is LGHNA and CDR2 is YNFKEQ. This CDR3 is 16 amino acids long. V shed 3 bases, J shed 3 bases, and the junction held 10 bases outside the gene matches. The CDR3 sequence: CASSHLGAGTEETQYF. In nucleotides, the CDR3 is TGTGCCAGCAGCCACCTCGGGGCCGGGACAGAAGAGACCCAGTACTTC.

The chain has TRBV5-4 and TRBJ1-3; D unresolved. Germline V gene sequence: CDR1 SGHNT, CDR2 YYREEE (reference sequence). V was trimmed by 2 bases and J by 4 bases, leaving 16 bases between them. CDR3 length: 16 amino acids. This CDR3 is CASSFYSQIPGNTIYF. The CDR3 DNA reads TGTGCCAGCAGCTTTTATTCACAGATTCCCGGAAACACCATATATTTT.

The V gene is TRBV6-5, the J gene TRBJ2-1, with D hard to call. Per the germline V gene, CDR1 is MNHEY and CDR2 is SVGAGI. The CDR3 covers 12 residues. V lost 8 bases and J lost 7, with 12 bases in between. The CDR3 coding sequence is TGTGCCAGCCAAATTGACTCGAATGAGCAGTTCTTC. The encoded protein is CASQIDSNEQFF.